The rows below give T cell receptor beta chains drawn from one sample of a study of early T cells in non-severe SARS-CoV-2 infection. TCRdb reanalysed the 5' RACE reads using MiXCR and keeps one entry per CDR3 protein. This sample has around 67,000 distinct CDR3 sequences, with 11% found just once. The sequencing used whole blood, collected at baseline. All receptors derive from an adult who was a healthcare worker with PCR-confirmed SARS-CoV-2 infection or an uninfected control (not recorded which). The CDR3 runs from the conserved cysteine through the conserved F or W. The order of the fields is CDR3 length, clone size, J gene, V gene, D gene, CDR3 protein, CDR3 DNA. A D gene is named only where the DNA matches it firmly. Clone size appears in some rows only: once, few, many, or a class for an expanded clone.

cdr3_length: 13
clone_size: few
j_call: TRBJ1-1
v_call: TRBV21-1
d_call: .
cdr3_aa: CASSKEGIAEAFF
cdr3_nt: TGTGCCAGCAGCAAAGAGGGGATCGCTGAAGCTTTCTTT

cdr3_length: 15
clone_size: many
j_call: TRBJ1-1
v_call: TRBV5-1
d_call: .
cdr3_aa: CASSPAGYENTEAFF
cdr3_nt: TGCGCCAGCAGCCCTGCGGGGTACGAGAACACTGAAGCTTTCTTT

cdr3_length: 14
clone_size: .
j_call: TRBJ1-5
v_call: TRBV3-1
d_call: .
cdr3_aa: CASSYRTGDGPQHF
cdr3_nt: TGTGCCAGCAGTTATAGGACGGGGGACGGGCCCCAGCATTTT

cdr3_length: 13
clone_size: many
j_call: TRBJ1-1
v_call: TRBV7-9
d_call: .
cdr3_aa: CASSLQENTEAFF
cdr3_nt: TGTGCCAGCAGCTTGCAGGAGAACACTGAAGCTTTCTTT

cdr3_length: 11
clone_size: .
j_call: TRBJ2-1
v_call: TRBV29-1
d_call: TRBD2
cdr3_aa: CSVKRTSEQFF
cdr3_nt: TGCAGCGTAAAGAGGACTAGCGAGCAGTTCTTC

cdr3_length: 14
clone_size: many
j_call: TRBJ2-7
v_call: TRBV11-2
d_call: .
cdr3_aa: CASSERRGTHEQYF
cdr3_nt: TGTGCCAGCAGCGAGCGGCGGGGTACCCACGAGCAGTACTTC

cdr3_length: 14
clone_size: many
j_call: TRBJ1-2
v_call: TRBV12-3/TRBV12-4
d_call: .
cdr3_aa: CASSSRRSNYGYTF
cdr3_nt: TGTGCCAGCAGCTCCAGGAGGAGTAACTATGGCTACACCTTC

cdr3_length: 15
clone_size: .
j_call: TRBJ2-3
v_call: TRBV4-1
d_call: TRBD2
cdr3_aa: CASSPTSGGLYTQYF
cdr3_nt: TGCGCCAGCAGCCCTACTAGCGGGGGGTTGTATACGCAGTATTTT

cdr3_length: 14
clone_size: many
j_call: TRBJ2-2
v_call: TRBV20-1
d_call: .
cdr3_aa: CSASRHINTGELFF
cdr3_nt: TGCAGTGCTTCAAGACACATTAACACCGGGGAGCTGTTTTTT

cdr3_length: 14
clone_size: few
j_call: TRBJ2-3
v_call: TRBV5-1
d_call: .
cdr3_aa: CASTDGGLSDTQYF
cdr3_nt: TGCGCCAGCACCGATGGGGGGCTATCAGATACGCAGTATTTT

cdr3_length: 16
clone_size: .
j_call: TRBJ2-6
v_call: TRBV20-1
d_call: TRBD1
cdr3_aa: CSAPGTGTPGANVLTF
cdr3_nt: TGCAGTGCTCCCGGGACAGGGACCCCTGGGGCCAACGTCCTGACTTTC

cdr3_length: 16
clone_size: many
j_call: TRBJ2-5
v_call: TRBV20-1
d_call: TRBD2
cdr3_aa: CSGLQGPSGRRETQYF
cdr3_nt: TGCAGTGGACTGCAGGGCCCTAGCGGGAGGCGAGAGACCCAGTACTTC

cdr3_length: 14
clone_size: few
j_call: TRBJ2-7
v_call: TRBV7-9
d_call: TRBD2
cdr3_aa: CASSSLAGGRQQYF
cdr3_nt: TGTGCCAGCAGCTCTTTAGCGGGAGGGCGTCAGCAGTACTTC

cdr3_length: 18
clone_size: few
j_call: TRBJ2-1
v_call: TRBV7-2
d_call: TRBD2
cdr3_aa: CASSLESSGGSSYNEQFF
cdr3_nt: TGTGCCAGCAGCTTAGAGTCGAGCGGGGGTAGCTCCTACAATGAGCAGTTCTTC

cdr3_length: 16
clone_size: .
j_call: TRBJ1-3
v_call: TRBV6-6
d_call: TRBD1
cdr3_aa: CASSTGTGPSGNTIYF
cdr3_nt: TGTGCCAGCAGTACCGGGACAGGGCCCTCTGGAAACACCATATATTTT

cdr3_length: 14
clone_size: few
j_call: TRBJ2-1
v_call: TRBV7-3
d_call: .
cdr3_aa: CASSLTPSYNEQFF
cdr3_nt: TGTGCCAGCAGCTTAACTCCCTCCTACAATGAGCAGTTCTTC

cdr3_length: 15
clone_size: few
j_call: TRBJ1-5
v_call: TRBV15
d_call: .
cdr3_aa: CATSRDPQGHQPQHF
cdr3_nt: TGTGCCACCAGCAGAGATCCGCAGGGACATCAGCCCCAGCATTTT

cdr3_length: 13
clone_size: many
j_call: TRBJ1-2
v_call: TRBV19
d_call: .
cdr3_aa: CASSAQALGGYTF
cdr3_nt: TGTGCCAGTAGTGCCCAGGCCTTGGGTGGCTACACCTTC

cdr3_length: 15
clone_size: few
j_call: TRBJ1-2
v_call: TRBV10-3
d_call: TRBD1
cdr3_aa: CAAGSSDRAPSGYTF
cdr3_nt: TGTGCCGCCGGGTCCTCCGACAGGGCTCCATCTGGCTACACCTTC

cdr3_length: 14
clone_size: many
j_call: TRBJ2-5
v_call: TRBV6-1
d_call: .
cdr3_aa: CASSEFGGQETQYF
cdr3_nt: TGTGCCAGCAGTGAATTTGGCGGCCAAGAGACCCAGTACTTC

cdr3_length: 15
clone_size: few
j_call: TRBJ2-3
v_call: TRBV20-1
d_call: TRBD2
cdr3_aa: CSAPSRRGDTDTQYF
cdr3_nt: TGCAGTGCTCCTTCGAGGCGGGGGGATACAGATACGCAGTATTTT

cdr3_length: 20
clone_size: .
j_call: TRBJ2-1
v_call: TRBV6-1
d_call: TRBD1
cdr3_aa: CASSEFLRAAETGDYNEQFF
cdr3_nt: TGTGCCAGCAGTGAATTTTTGCGAGCAGCGGAGACAGGGGACTACAATGAGCAGTTCTTC

cdr3_length: 12
clone_size: few
j_call: TRBJ1-1
v_call: TRBV10-3
d_call: .
cdr3_aa: CAISGWDGEAFF
cdr3_nt: TGTGCCATCAGTGGATGGGACGGTGAAGCTTTCTTT

cdr3_length: 15
clone_size: many
j_call: TRBJ2-3
v_call: TRBV19
d_call: .
cdr3_aa: CASSNGPGIPDTQYF
cdr3_nt: TGTGCCAGTAGTAACGGCCCCGGCATCCCAGATACGCAGTATTTT

cdr3_length: 15
clone_size: few
j_call: TRBJ2-3
v_call: TRBV27
d_call: .
cdr3_aa: CASSLSWRGADTQYF
cdr3_nt: TGTGCCAGCAGTTTATCTTGGAGGGGGGCAGATACGCAGTATTTT

cdr3_length: 16
clone_size: few
j_call: TRBJ2-1
v_call: TRBV19
d_call: TRBD2
cdr3_aa: CASSIVAGGSYNEQFF
cdr3_nt: TGTGCCAGTAGTATAGTGGCGGGAGGGTCCTACAATGAGCAGTTCTTC

cdr3_length: 14
clone_size: .
j_call: TRBJ1-6
v_call: TRBV5-5
d_call: TRBD1
cdr3_aa: CASSLVRGRSPLHF
cdr3_nt: TGTGCCAGCAGCTTGGTCAGGGGGAGATCACCCCTCCACTTT

cdr3_length: 17
clone_size: many
j_call: TRBJ2-7
v_call: TRBV27
d_call: TRBD2
cdr3_aa: CASSSWTSGKSSYEQYF
cdr3_nt: TGTGCCAGCAGTTCCTGGACTAGCGGGAAAAGCTCCTACGAGCAGTACTTC

cdr3_length: 14
clone_size: many
j_call: TRBJ2-3
v_call: TRBV25-1
d_call: .
cdr3_aa: CASSGGAYTDTQYF
cdr3_nt: TGTGCCAGCAGCGGAGGAGCTTACACAGATACGCAGTATTTT

cdr3_length: 14
clone_size: .
j_call: TRBJ2-7
v_call: TRBV14
d_call: .
cdr3_aa: CASSQQWTAYEQYF
cdr3_nt: TGTGCCAGCAGCCAACAATGGACGGCCTACGAGCAGTACTTC

cdr3_length: 14
clone_size: few
j_call: TRBJ2-7
v_call: TRBV7-2
d_call: TRBD2
cdr3_aa: CASSLSGRTHEQYF
cdr3_nt: TGTGCCAGCAGCCTCAGCGGGAGAACCCACGAGCAGTACTTC